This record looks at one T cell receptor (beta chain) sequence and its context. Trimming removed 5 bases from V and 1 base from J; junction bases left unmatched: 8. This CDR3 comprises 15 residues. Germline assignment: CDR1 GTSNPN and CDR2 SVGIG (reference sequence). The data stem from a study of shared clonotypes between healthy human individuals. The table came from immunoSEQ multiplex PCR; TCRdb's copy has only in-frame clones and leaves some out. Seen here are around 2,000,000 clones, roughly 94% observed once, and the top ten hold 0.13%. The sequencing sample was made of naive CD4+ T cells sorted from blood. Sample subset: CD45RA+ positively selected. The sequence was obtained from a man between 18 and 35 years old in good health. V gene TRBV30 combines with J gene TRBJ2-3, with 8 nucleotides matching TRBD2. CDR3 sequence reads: CAWQPGLGGTDTQYF. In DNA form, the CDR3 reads TGTGCCTGGCAACCGGGACTAGGAGGCACAGATACGCAGTATTTT. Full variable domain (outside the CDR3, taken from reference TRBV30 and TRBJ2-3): SQTIHQWPATLVQPVGSPLSLECTVEGTSNPNLYWYRQAAGRGLQLLFYSVGIGQISSEVPQNLSASRPQDRQFILSSKKLLLSDSGFYLCAWQPGLGGTDTQYFGPGTRLTVL.